A selection of T cell receptor beta chains follows, all from one sample in a study of graft-versus-host responses after intestinal transplantation. The antigens of these receptors remain unknown. Profiled with immunoSEQ multiplex PCR; TCRdb holds only in-frame clones, not every one. The sample lists some 140,000 clones, about nine tenths occurring once. The sample here was unstimulated CD4+ T cells sorted from spleen or lymph node cells, taken before intestinal transplant. These receptors were obtained from a human donor who received an intestinal transplant. CDR3s include the opening cysteine and the closing phenylalanine or tryptophan. A D gene is named only where the DNA matches it firmly. Size is stated for part of the rows, as once, few or many counts, or as a class when the clone is expanded.

NA,TRBV10-3,TRBJ2-2,NA,TGTGCCACTACGAGGGGGGTAGACACCGGGGAGCTGTTTTTT,CATTRGVDTGELFF
NA,TRBV9,TRBJ2-3,TRBD1,TGTGCCAGCAGCGTGACAGGGGTTGTAGGCACAGATACGCAGTATTTT,CASSVTGVVGTDTQYF
once,TRBV2,TRBJ1-2,NA,TGTGCCAGCAGTGAAATTCATGGGGCCCTCCCTAACTATGGCTACACCTTC,CASSEIHGALPNYGYTF
NA,TRBV5-4,TRBJ2-7,TRBD2,TGTGCCAGCAGCTTGCGGGTAGCGGGAGAAATCTTC,CASSLRVAGEIF
few,TRBV10-3,TRBJ2-7,NA,TGTGCCATCAGTGAGGGACCGCCCTCCTACGAGCAGTACTTC,CAISEGPPSYEQYF
NA,TRBV7-8,TRBJ2-2,NA,TGTGCCAGCAGCTTAGTGACCGGGGACGGGGAGCTGTTTTTT,CASSLVTGDGELFF
once,TRBV7-3,TRBJ2-5,NA,TGTGCCAGCAGCCCTACATCGAAAGAGACCCAGTACTTC,CASSPTSKETQYF
NA,TRBV7-8,TRBJ2-3,TRBD2,TGTGCCAGCAGCTCAATGGGACTAGCGGGAATCACAGATACGCAGTATTTT,CASSSMGLAGITDTQYF
NA,TRBV30,TRBJ2-1,TRBD2,TGTGCCTGGGGCTCCATTCACCCCAGCCTTCTAGCGGGGATCGCCAATGAGCAGTTCTTC,CAWGSIHPSLLAGIANEQFF
NA,TRBV7-3,TRBJ1-1,NA,TGTGCCAGCAGCATTTCGCTAGGCGCTGAAGCTTTCTTT,CASSISLGAEAFF
NA,TRBV28,TRBJ2-7,NA,TGTGCCACCGCAAACTCAGTGGGGAGGGAGCAGTACTTC,CATANSVGREQYF
NA,TRBV28,TRBJ2-7,NA,TGTGCCAGCAGTTTAAGTTTAGGCGAGCAGTACTTC,CASSLSLGEQYF
NA,TRBV2,TRBJ2-3,TRBD2,TGTGCCAACGTACCGAAGCGGGAGGAAACAGATACGCAGTATTTT,CANVPKREETDTQYF
NA,TRBV20-1,TRBJ2-3,TRBD1,TGCAGTGCAAGACAGGGAAAACTCCGGTATTTT,CSARQGKLRYF
NA,TRBV27,TRBJ1-5,NA,TGTGCCAGCAGTCCACTCACACGGACAGAAAATCAGCCCCAGCATTTT,CASSPLTRTENQPQHF
NA,TRBV2,TRBJ2-7,NA,TGTGCCAGCAGAGGGACCTCCACAATCTACGAGCAGTACTTC,CASRGTSTIYEQYF
NA,TRBV27,TRBJ2-7,NA,TGTGCCAGCAGTCACACAGCCTACGAGCAGTACTTC,CASSHTAYEQYF
NA,TRBV7-6,TRBJ2-3,NA,TGTGCCAGCAGTTCAGCCGGCGGGACAGATACGCAGTATTTT,CASSSAGGTDTQYF
NA,TRBV14,TRBJ2-5,NA,TGTGCCAGCAGCCAAGGGGTCGTGACCCAGTACTTC,CASSQGVVTQYF
NA,TRBV28,TRBJ1-5,NA,TGTGCCAGCAAGTTGGGCAGGTTTTATAGCAATCAGCCCCAGCATTTT,CASKLGRFYSNQPQHF
NA,TRBV2,TRBJ2-2,NA,TGTGCCAGCAGAAGGGACTACACCGGGGAGCTGTTTTTT,CASRRDYTGELFF
NA,TRBV4-1,TRBJ2-5,NA,TGCGCCAGCAGCCCACGGACCCAGTACTTC,CASSPRTQYF
NA,TRBV2,TRBJ2-7,TRBD1,TGTGCCAGCGGGGGCAGGGGGTTCTACGAGCAGTACTTC,CASGGRGFYEQYF
few,TRBV14,TRBJ1-4,NA,TGTGCCAGCAGCCCTGTCAACTGGAATGAAAAACTGTTTTTT,CASSPVNWNEKLFF
NA,TRBV6-1,TRBJ1-1,NA,TGTGCCAGCAGTGGGCGATTGAACACTGAAGCTTTCTTT,CASSGRLNTEAFF
NA,TRBV28,TRBJ1-2,TRBD1,TGTGCCAGCAGTTTAGACAGGGGGACAAACTATGGCTACACCTTC,CASSLDRGTNYGYTF
NA,TRBV7-3,TRBJ2-3,NA,TGTGCCAGCAGCTTAAGCACAGATACGCAGTATTTT,CASSLSTDTQYF
NA,TRBV2,TRBJ2-5,NA,TGTGCCAGCAGGGGAGGTGGAGAGACCCAGTACTTC,CASRGGGETQYF
NA,TRBV6-6,TRBJ2-7,NA,TGTGCCAGCAGTTACCGGGACTTTGAGGTCTACGAGCAGTACTTC,CASSYRDFEVYEQYF
NA,TRBV7-7,TRBJ2-2,NA,TGTGCTAGCAGCTTAGCGAGGGGAACCGGGGAGCTGTTTTTT,CASSLARGTGELFF
NA,TRBV9,TRBJ2-1,TRBD2,TGTGCCAGCAGCCCTAGCCCCCTTAGCGGGAGGTATGACAATGAGCAGTTCTTC,CASSPSPLSGRYDNEQFF
NA,TRBV5-1,TRBJ2-7,NA,TGCGCCAGCAGCTTCACCGGGAGTAATGGCGAGCAGTACTTC,CASSFTGSNGEQYF